Shown below are 3 T cell receptor beta chains from a single sample sequenced in a study of T-cell reconstitution after alpha-beta-depleted transplantation in children. A TCRbeta library incorporating unique molecular identifiers was prepared. TCRdb analysed the PCR reads with MiXCR anew, one entry per CDR3 protein. In the table there are about 610,000 distinct CDR3 sequences, approximately 10% of which are singletons. The sequencing here drew on PBMCs from the stem cell graft donor, taken from the stem cell graft. The receptors stem from a human donor who donated a stem cell graft to a child with acute myeloid leukemia.

The chain employs TRBV10-3 and TRBJ2-7; 8 bases agree with TRBD2. Germline loops: CDR1 ENHRY, CDR2 SYGVKD. Trimming removed 11 bases from V and 3 bases from J; junction bases left unmatched: 9. CDR3 length equals 13 residues. The DNA of the CDR3 is TGTGCCGTCAAGGAGCTAGCGGGCTACGAGCAGTACTTC. Translating it yields CAVKELAGYEQYF.

The chain has TRBV29-1 and TRBJ2-3, with TRBD1 matching 7 bases. The CDR3 has 13 residues. Unmatched junction bases numbered 3, after V lost 1 base and J lost 5 bases. Germline V gene lookup returns CDR1 SQVTM and CDR2 ANQGSEA. In nucleotides, the CDR3 is TGCAGCGTTGAAGTCAGGGGGATAGATACGCAGTATTTT. Residues: CSVEVRGIDTQYF.

The sample holds many counts of this clonotype. The genes are TRBV6-2 or TRBV6-3 and TRBJ1-2; unclear D gene. The CDR3 runs to 17 residues. Trimming pared 0 bases from V and 3 bases from J, leaving 17 bases between. Per germline, CDR1 MNHEY and CDR2 SVGEGT. The CDR3 is CASSYSRQDWTDYGYTF. CDR3 DNA sequence: TGTGCCAGCAGTTACTCGAGGCAGGATTGGACTGACTATGGCTACACCTTC.